Listed below are T cell receptor beta chains from one sample, sequenced in a study of graft-versus-host responses after intestinal transplantation. Only in-frame clones appear in the TCRdb table, and some are missing; sequencing was by immunoSEQ multiplex PCR. The data show 50,000 to 75,000 clones, with approximately 88% seen just once and about 1.6% held by the top ten. The sample here was ileum tissue, taken approximately 370 days after transplant. These receptors all stem from a human patient who received an intestinal transplant, so some T cells may come from the graft donor. CDR3s include the opening cysteine and the closing phenylalanine or tryptophan. The D gene is left open where the match is weak. Clone size is not always given. Where it is, it says once, few, many or a class for expanded clones.

v_gene,j_gene,abundance,d_gene,CDR3nt,CDR3aa
TRBV27,TRBJ1-2,.,.,TGTGCCAGCAGTTTGACAGGTCCCTATGGCTACACCTTC,CASSLTGPYGYTF
TRBV6-5,TRBJ1-4,once,TRBD1,TGTGCCAGCAGTGAGGGGGCCTATGAAAAACTGTTTTTT,CASSEGAYEKLFF
TRBV2,TRBJ1-5,.,.,TGTGCCAGCACTCTTGGGGGGGTAAGCAATCAGCCCCAGCATTTT,CASTLGGVSNQPQHF
TRBV6-5,TRBJ2-3,once,.,TGTGCCAGCAGTTACCAAATACCTTATAGCACAGATACGCAGTATTTT,CASSYQIPYSTDTQYF
TRBV2,TRBJ2-5,.,TRBD2,TGTGCCAGCAGTGAAGCATCCCCCGGACTAGCGGGGGCACGGGAGACCCAGTACTTC,CASSEASPGLAGARETQYF
TRBV6-5,TRBJ2-7,.,.,TGTGCCAGCAGTTACTACCGGGACTACGAGCAGTACTTC,CASSYYRDYEQYF
TRBV18,TRBJ2-1,few,TRBD1,TGTGCCAGCTCACCACTAACCGGGACAGGGAACAATGAGCAGTTCTTC,CASSPLTGTGNNEQFF
TRBV5-4,TRBJ2-1,.,.,TGTGCCAGCAAGGCAGACCAGGGCCCCTACAATGAGCAGTTCTTC,CASKADQGPYNEQFF
TRBV6-6,TRBJ1-5,few,TRBD1,TGTGCCAGTACCGGGACAGATAGCAATCAGCCCCAGCATTTT,CASTGTDSNQPQHF
TRBV30,TRBJ1-1,.,.,TGTGCCTGGAGTGTAGGGCCTTACACTGAAGCTTTCTTT,CAWSVGPYTEAFF
TRBV5-6,TRBJ2-6,.,.,TGTGCCAGCAGCTTGGTAAAGGTCAGCTCTGGGGCCAACGTCCTGACTTTC,CASSLVKVSSGANVLTF
TRBV28,TRBJ2-5,.,TRBD1,TGTGCCAGCAGTTCTCAGGGGGCTGGACGAGAGACCCAGTACTTC,CASSSQGAGRETQYF
TRBV11-1,TRBJ1-3,.,.,TGTGCCAGCAGCTCCTTCGACAGCTCTGGAAACACCATATATTTT,CASSSFDSSGNTIYF
TRBV7-9,TRBJ2-1,few,TRBD2,TGTGCCAGCAGCCCACAGACTAGCGGGGGATTTTACAATGAGCAGTTCTTC,CASSPQTSGGFYNEQFF
TRBV2,TRBJ1-2,.,TRBD1,TGTGCCAGCAGTGAATCCAGCACCACGGACAGGGACGGCTACACCTTC,CASSESSTTDRDGYTF
TRBV5-1,TRBJ1-6,.,.,TGCGCCAGCAGTGGCGCCAACTATAATTCACCCCTCCACTTT,CASSGANYNSPLHF
TRBV5-4,TRBJ2-6,.,.,TGTGCCAGCAGCTTAGGGCATGGCTCTGGGGCCAACGTCCTGACTTTC,CASSLGHGSGANVLTF
TRBV10-1,TRBJ2-2,.,TRBD1,TGCGCCAGCAGTGAGTCAAGGGACAGGGGAGCCGGGGAGCTGTTTTTT,CASSESRDRGAGELFF
TRBV4-1,TRBJ2-7,once,.,TGCGCCAGCAGCCCCGAAGGGGAATCCTACGAGCAGTACTTC,CASSPEGESYEQYF
TRBV6-5,TRBJ2-1,.,.,TGTGCCAGCAGTTACGACGAGAGCTCCTACAATGAGCAGTTCTTC,CASSYDESSYNEQFF
TRBV28,TRBJ2-3,.,TRBD1,TGTGCCAGCAGTTTATTAACAGGGGGCATAACAGATACGCAGTATTTT,CASSLLTGGITDTQYF
TRBV7-9,TRBJ1-5,.,.,TGTGCCAGCAGCTTGCGCTCAGGGGATCAGCCCCAGCATTTT,CASSLRSGDQPQHF
TRBV7-2,TRBJ2-3,.,.,TGTGCCAGCAGCTGGGATTCCACAGATACGCAGTATTTT,CASSWDSTDTQYF
TRBV5-5,TRBJ1-6,.,.,TGTGCCAGCAGCTTGGCGGGGGGCGGTTCCTATAATTCACCCCTCCACTTT,CASSLAGGGSYNSPLHF
TRBV10-3,TRBJ2-7,few,.,TGTGCCATCAGTGGGGGGCTCTACGAGCAGTACTTC,CAISGGLYEQYF
TRBV28,TRBJ1-1,.,.,TGTGCCAGCAGTTTATGGACGCTGAACACTGAAGCTTTCTTT,CASSLWTLNTEAFF
TRBV6-5,TRBJ2-7,.,TRBD2,TGTGCCAGTACGGGGGGGTTACAGGACGAGCAGTACTTC,CASTGGLQDEQYF
TRBV6-5,TRBJ2-3,once,TRBD2,TGTGCCAGCAGTCGACTAGCGGGAGACCCAGATACGCAGTATTTT,CASSRLAGDPDTQYF
TRBV4-1,TRBJ1-6,.,.,TGCGCCAGCAGCCAAGAAGGGCGTGGGCAGGGGAATTCACCCCTCCACTTT,CASSQEGRGQGNSPLHF
TRBV9,TRBJ2-1,few,TRBD2,TGTGCCAGCAGCGTAGGGACTAGCGCCTACAATGAGCAGTTCTTC,CASSVGTSAYNEQFF
TRBV28,TRBJ2-7,.,.,TGTGCCAGCAGTCCATATCCCGGGACACCTCGAAGCTCCTACGAGCAGTACTTC,CASSPYPGTPRSSYEQYF
TRBV11-2,TRBJ1-1,medium-sized,.,TGTGCCAGCAGCCCTACCCGGGGGAGCACTGAAGCTTTCTTT,CASSPTRGSTEAFF
TRBV2,TRBJ2-1,.,TRBD2,TGTGCCAGCAGCTTCCTCGGGGGGGGACTATATTCCTACAATGAGCAGTTCTTC,CASSFLGGGLYSYNEQFF
TRBV11-3,TRBJ1-2,.,TRBD1,TGTGCCAGCAGCTTAGGCCGGGACAGTCCGAGGGCCTATGGCTACACCTTC,CASSLGRDSPRAYGYTF
TRBV9,TRBJ2-3,.,TRBD2,TGTGCCAGCAGCGGGCGGGAGGGAATCGGAGATACGCAGTATTTT,CASSGREGIGDTQYF
TRBV5-1,TRBJ1-1,.,TRBD1,TGCGCCAGCAGCTTGTCCCAGCAGGGGGCAAACACTGAAGCTTTCTTT,CASSLSQQGANTEAFF
TRBV7-3,TRBJ2-3,.,.,TGTGCCAGCAGCCCAGGGCCGGCGGGCCGCACAGATACGCAGTATTTT,CASSPGPAGRTDTQYF
TRBV9,TRBJ2-2,.,.,TGTGCCAGCAGTCCTTCGGGGGGCGCGAACACCGGGGAGCTGTTTTTT,CASSPSGGANTGELFF
TRBV5-1,TRBJ1-1,.,.,TGCGCCAGCAGCTTAGGGTCCGGTCTTGGGACTGAAGCTTTCTTT,CASSLGSGLGTEAFF
TRBV14,TRBJ1-5,.,TRBD1,TGTGCCAGCAGCCATTGGACAGGGAATAATCAGCCCCAGCATTTT,CASSHWTGNNQPQHF
TRBV2,TRBJ1-6,.,.,TGTGCCACCGGGGTCAGCCCCGGCCATTCACCCCTCCACTTT,CATGVSPGHSPLHF
TRBV19,TRBJ2-2,.,TRBD2,TGTGCCAGTAGTCCTCAATTCGTGACTAGCGCCACCGGGGAGCTGTTTTTT,CASSPQFVTSATGELFF
TRBV7-6,TRBJ2-1,.,TRBD2,TGTGCCAGCAGCCCGACTAGTGCGGGAGGCAATGAGCAGTTCTTC,CASSPTSAGGNEQFF
TRBV6-4,TRBJ2-1,.,TRBD2,TGTGCCAGCAGTACTAGCGGGGGTAGCTCCTACAATGAGCAGTTCTTC,CASSTSGGSSYNEQFF
TRBV4-1,TRBJ1-4,.,.,TGCGCCAGCAGCCAAGATACAGGGCCTAGGGAAAAACTGTTTTTT,CASSQDTGPREKLFF
TRBV7-9,TRBJ2-2,.,.,TGTGCCAGCAGCTTCTACAGGGACACCGGGGAGCTGTTTTTT,CASSFYRDTGELFF
TRBV6-5,TRBJ2-5,.,.,TGTGCCAGCAGTTACCGGACGGGAGAGACCCAGTACTTC,CASSYRTGETQYF
TRBV12-5,TRBJ1-1,.,.,TGTGCTAGTGGTTTTTTGGGACTGAACACTGAAGCTTTCTTT,CASGFLGLNTEAFF
TRBV7-6,TRBJ1-6,.,.,TGTGCCAGCAGCTTAGCAACAGGTTCATCACCCCTCCACTTT,CASSLATGSSPLHF